The 9 T cell receptor beta chains below were found in one sample sequenced in a study of T cells in women clearing cervical HPV infection. The table came from immunoSEQ multiplex PCR; TCRdb's copy has only in-frame clones and leaves some out. The sample has 18,000 or so clones. Source material: blood buffy coat. These receptors came from a woman between 18 and 69 years old with a cervical HPV16 infection that either progressed to CIN3+ or cleared (not recorded which).

On this clone itself: The read ends 3 residues early relative to the CDR3; the germline J gene fills the gap. The chain couples TRBV30 to TRBJ2-5, with D perhaps matching TRBD1 (5 bases). Germline-derived CDR1 and CDR2 are GTSNPN and SVGIG (reference sequence). Trimming left V 2 bases short and J 6 bases short, with 13 bases between. The CDR3 runs to 13 residues. The CDR3 protein is CAWSSSGAQTQYF. The part of the CDR3 DNA that was read is TGTGCCTGGAGTTCATCTGGGGCGCAGACC.

As concerns this clone: The CDR3 end is not reached by the read, which stops 3 residues before it; the germline J gene fills it in. V is TRBV7-6 and J is TRBJ2-7; D might be TRBD1 (7 bases). Germline CDR1 reads SGHVS; CDR2 reads FNYEAQ. This CDR3 spans 14 amino acids. V was clipped by 2 bases and J by 4 bases, with 12 bases between them. Partial CDR3 DNA: TGTGCCAGCAGCTTACAGGGGGGAAGATACGAG. Its translation: CASSLQGGRYE. The whole CDR3 protein is CASSLQGGRYEQYF.

CDR3 DNA, as far as it was read: TGTGCCAGCAGCCAAGCTCTGGCGGGAGCAGATACG. This codes for CASSQALAGADT. The full CDR3 protein is CASSQALAGADTQYF. V usage is TRBV4-2 and J usage is TRBJ2-3; 7 positions agree with TRBD2. The CDR3 end falls 3 residues outside the read, so it is completed with the germline J gene. CDR1 is LGHNA, CDR2 YNFKEQ, per germline. The CDR3 sequence is 15 residues long. The ends lost 1 base at V and 4 bases at J; junction bases unmatched: 5.

Concerning this clone: The read ends 3 residues before the CDR3 terminus; that terminus is restored from the germline J gene. This chain links TRBV20-1 with TRBJ1-1, with D perhaps TRBD1 (6 bases). Trimming left V 5 bases short and J 1 base short, with 17 bases between. CDR3 length: 15 residues. Germline assignment: CDR1 DFQATT and CDR2 SNEGSKA (reference sequence). The DNA read from the CDR3 is TGCAGTGCTCAAACGGGACAAACAGGGAACACTGAA. This codes for CSAQTGQTGNTE. The CDR3 in full is CSAQTGQTGNTEAFF.

In regard to this clone: The read comes to an end 3 residues before the CDR3 does, leaving the germline J gene to fill in the end. The chain links TRBV7-2 to TRBJ1-4; 10 bases match TRBD1. Germline V CDR1 and CDR2: SGHTA, FQGNSA. This CDR3 is built from 15 residues. V shed 4 bases and J 5 bases; nucleotides not matched to a gene: 4. The covered CDR3 bases are TGTGCCAGCAGCTCACCGGGACAGGGGAATGAAAAA. Amino acids: CASSSPGQGNEK. The whole CDR3 sequence reads CASSSPGQGNEKLFF.

As to this clone: The CDR3 goes on 3 residues after the read ends, and that part is filled in from the germline J gene. The gene calls are TRBV2 and TRBJ2-3; TRBD2 aligns across 7 bases. The CDR3 is 13 amino acids. J lost 1 base, V lost 7 bases, and 2 bases had no gene match. Germline CDR1 reads SNHLY; CDR2 reads FYNNEI. The CDR3 DNA, read in part, is TGTGCCAGCAAGGCGGGAGGCACAGATACG. This codes for CASKAGGTDT. The complete CDR3 reads CASKAGGTDTQYF.

Turning to this clone: The read ends 3 residues before the CDR3 terminus; that terminus is restored from the germline J gene. This rearrangement joins TRBV27 to TRBJ2-2; 7 positions agree with TRBD2. Germline values: CDR1 MNHEY, CDR2 SMNVEV (reference sequence). With V trimmed by 6 bases and J by 3 bases, 7 bases remained unmatched. The CDR3 is 15 amino acids. CDR3 DNA (partial): TGTGCCAGCAGATTAGGGACTATAGACACCGGGGAG. It yields the protein CASRLGTIDTGE. The CDR3 reads in full as CASRLGTIDTGELFF.

Details on this clone: The observed sequence ends 3 residues before the CDR3 terminus, with the missing tail filled in from the germline J gene. The chain links TRBV19 to TRBJ2-6, with 8 bases fitting TRBD1. V shed 3 bases, J shed 0 bases, and the junction held 7 bases outside the gene matches. The CDR3 sequence is 18 residues long. Looked up from germline, CDR1 is LNHDA and CDR2 is SQIVND (reference sequence). The DNA read from the CDR3 is TGTGCCAGTAGTATTTCAGGGGGCTATAGCTCTGGGGCCAACGTC. Translating it yields CASSISGGYSSGANV. In full, the CDR3 reads CASSISGGYSSGANVLTF.

In the case of this clone: The read comes to an end 3 residues before the CDR3 does, leaving the germline J gene to fill in the end. The genes are TRBV27 and TRBJ2-7; D perhaps matches TRBD2 (5 bases). The CDR3 covers 15 residues. In germline, CDR1 is MNHEY, CDR2 SMNVEV (reference sequence). Between the trimmed V and J ends, which lost 6 bases and 4 bases, there was a span of 19 bases. The covered CDR3 bases are TGTGCCAGCAGGGTGCGGACGGGGTATTTATACGAG. It specifies CASRVRTGYLYE. In full, the CDR3 is CASRVRTGYLYEQYF.